These 8 T cell receptor beta chains share one sample of origin, sequenced in a study of cytomegalovirus exposure and HLA in healthy donors. The study ran its PCR with 60 Vbeta and 13 Jbeta primers. Only in-frame clones appear in the TCRdb table, and some are missing; sequencing was by immunoSEQ multiplex PCR. The repertoire holds about 160,000 clones, 70% to 80% seen once, with 2.1% in the top ten. The sequencing input was PBMCs. These receptor sequences come from a man aged 35 to 55 in good health and CMV-seronegative.

The chain joins TRBV7-2 to TRBJ2-3; weak D call: TRBD2 (5 bases). The germline V and J ends were trimmed by 8 bases and 0 bases, with 24 bases remaining between them. The CDR3 runs to 18 residues. Germline V CDR1 and CDR2: SGHTA, FQGNSA. The CDR3 bases are TGTGCCAGCCCCCTCCGAAAACCAGAGCGGCCTAGCACAGATACGCAGTATTTT. Amino acids: CASPLRKPERPSTDTQYF.

On this clone itself: One end of the junction does not line up with germline, which may come from a read error. The chain recombines TRBV7-9 with TRBJ2-3; TRBD2 matches 10 bases. The CDR3 extends over 16 amino acids. Germline lookup yields CDR1 SEHNR and CDR2 FQNEAQ (reference sequence). DNA of the CDR3: TGTTCCAGCAGCTTCTCTCTAGCGGGAGTTAGGGATACGCAGTATTTT. Its translation: CSSSFSLAGVRDTQYF. Complete variable domain (other parts from reference TRBV7-9 and TRBJ2-3): DTGVSQNPRHKITKRGQNVTFRCDPISEHNRLYWYRQTLGQGPEFLTYFQNEAQLEKSRLLSDRFSAERPKGSFSTLEIQRTEQGDSAMYLCSSSFSLAGVRDTQYFGPGTRLTVL.

The chain carries TRBV29-1 and TRBJ1-1; possible D gene TRBD1, 5 bases. Trimming took 5 bases from V and 0 from J, leaving 16 bases between them. Per the germline V gene, CDR1 is SQVTM and CDR2 is ANQGSEA. CDR3 length: 15 residues. The CDR3: CSVLDGGEMNTEAFF. The DNA for the CDR3 is TGCAGCGTTCTAGATGGGGGGGAAATGAACACTGAAGCTTTCTTT.

This clone was observed once. This sequence joins TRBV28 and TRBJ1-1, with D maybe TRBD1 (5 bases). This CDR3 spans 14 amino acids. Trimming shortened V by 5 bases and J by 5 bases, and 15 bases separated the two germline ends. In germline, CDR1 is MDHEN, CDR2 SYDVKM. This CDR3 reads CASSPDRAFTEAFF. In DNA form, the CDR3 reads TGTGCCAGCAGTCCAGACAGAGCTTTTACTGAAGCTTTCTTT.

The rearrangement uses TRBV14 and TRBJ2-5; D gene unclear. Germline CDR1 and CDR2: SGHDN and FVKESK. This CDR3 has 14 amino acids. The V end was cut by 0 bases, the J end by 2 bases, with 7 bases between. CDR3 region: CASSQDLQQETQYF. In nucleotides, the CDR3 is TGTGCCAGCAGCCAAGATCTACAGCAAGAGACCCAGTACTTC.

There are a few counts of this clone. V usage is TRBV29-1 and J usage is TRBJ1-2; 8 bases are a match to TRBD1. Germline values: CDR1 SQVTM, CDR2 ANQGSEA. This CDR3 is 13 amino acids long. J lost 8 bases, V lost 1 base, and 6 bases had no gene match. CDR3 sequence: CSVEGLDRAGYTF. The CDR3 region has the DNA TGCAGCGTTGAAGGTTTGGACAGGGCCGGCTACACCTTC.

The chain recombines TRBV19 with TRBJ2-7, with 8 bases identical to TRBD1. The CDR3 has 11 amino acids. Germline loops: CDR1 LNHDA, CDR2 SQIVND (reference sequence). CDR3 DNA sequence: TGTGCTACGACAGGGGCGCAGGAGCAGTACTTC. Translated: CATTGAQEQYF.

The genes are TRBV6-5 and TRBJ1-5; D is possibly TRBD1 (6 bases). The V end was cut by 2 bases, the J end by 2 bases, with 10 bases between. Germline V gene sequence: CDR1 MNHEY, CDR2 SVGAGI. The CDR3 covers 15 residues. This CDR3 is CASSYARGGNQPQHF. CDR3 nucleotides: TGTGCCAGCAGTTACGCCAGGGGTGGCAATCAGCCCCAGCATTTT.